This T cell receptor beta chain was identified in a study of long-term antiretroviral therapy in people with HIV. Germline V gene sequence: CDR1 MNHEY, CDR2 SVGAGI. Trimming took off 2 bases at V and 2 bases at J, with 13 bases between the two ends. This CDR3 spans 15 amino acids. This was the immunoSEQ v3.0 assay at survey level. TCRdb's table, derived via immunoSEQ multiplex PCR, lists solely in-frame clones and lacks some. Altogether 20,000 to 25,000 clones are present, around 83% being singletons, with the ten largest covering 5% to 7%. The specimen comprised unsorted PBMCs, sampled 0.2 years after starting antiretroviral therapy. The clonotype originates from a woman between 25 and 40 years old with HIV. The chain recombines TRBV6-5 with TRBJ2-7; D is perhaps TRBD1 (6 bases). The CDR3 DNA reads as TGTGCCAGCAGTTACCAGCAGGGGTTTCCCTACGAGCAGTACTTC. Its translation: CASSYQQGFPYEQYF.